This record covers a single TCR beta chain. The authors' processing: Counts of nucleated cells, estimated from reference gene primer amplification, were obtained. Profiling relied on immunoSEQ multiplex PCR, and the TCRdb table lists in-frame clones only, not all of them. Clonal size and the V and J genes are those of that table, whereas D and trimming came from the DNA. The sample includes about 140,000 clones, about 80% seen only once; the top ten take 1.5% to 2%. This sample was taken from a study of blood T cell repertoires in COVID-19. Study summary: Spain, Italy and the United States supplied samples that represented acute and convalescent COVID-19.

Germline V gives CDR1 LGHDT, CDR2 YNNKEL (reference sequence). Deletions cut 0 bases from V and 11 bases from J, with 17 bases between. This CDR3 has 16 amino acids. The study drew participants aged about 18 to 90 years from roughly 25 US areas. Before they entered the study, exposed participants had met a COVID-19 case within 2 weeks. This TCR was sampled from a young woman who had been exposed to COVID-19. The sequencing input was PBMCs or T cells enriched from blood (not recorded which). The chain has TRBV3-1 (or the pseudogene TRBV3-2) and TRBJ1-6; perhaps TRBD1 as D (6 bases). The CDR3 DNA sequence: TGTGCCAGCAGCCAAGAAAAAGGCCCGACAGGACCACCCCTCCACTTT. Translating it yields CASSQEKGPTGPPLHF.